The T cell receptor beta chain under discussion was sequenced for a study of OX40 agonist ivuxolimab in advanced cancers. This table comes from immunoSEQ multiplex PCR, and its TCRdb copy is limited to in-frame clones, with some not included. The sample contains tens of thousands of clones, about 94% of which appear only once. This clone was seen just once. The CDR3 contains 15 residues. Germline V gene data show CDR1 as SGHTA and CDR2 as FQGTGA. V dropped 2 bases and J dropped 1 base, with 8 bases sitting between them. The sequences come from CD4+ or CD8+ T cells sorted from blood, collected in a trial of the OX40 agonist ivuxolimab. This receptor was identified in an adult with an advanced solid tumor such as melanoma, head and neck, liver or kidney cancer. The V and J genes are TRBV7-3 and TRBJ2-2; possibly TRBD1 for D (6 bases). The CDR3 spells CASSLWTVNTGELFF. The CDR3 DNA reads TGTGCCAGCAGCTTATGGACAGTGAACACCGGGGAGCTGTTTTTT.